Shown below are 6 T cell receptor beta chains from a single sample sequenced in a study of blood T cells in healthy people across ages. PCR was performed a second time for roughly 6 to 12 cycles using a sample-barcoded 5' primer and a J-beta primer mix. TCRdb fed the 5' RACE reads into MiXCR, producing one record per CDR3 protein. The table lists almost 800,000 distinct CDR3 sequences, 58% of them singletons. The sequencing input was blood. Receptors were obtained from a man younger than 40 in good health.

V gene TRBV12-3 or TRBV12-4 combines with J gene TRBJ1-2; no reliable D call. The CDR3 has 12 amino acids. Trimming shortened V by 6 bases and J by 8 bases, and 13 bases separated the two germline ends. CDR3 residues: CASSATIGGYTF. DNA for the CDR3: TGTGCCAGCAGCGCGACTATTGGGGGCTACACCTTC.

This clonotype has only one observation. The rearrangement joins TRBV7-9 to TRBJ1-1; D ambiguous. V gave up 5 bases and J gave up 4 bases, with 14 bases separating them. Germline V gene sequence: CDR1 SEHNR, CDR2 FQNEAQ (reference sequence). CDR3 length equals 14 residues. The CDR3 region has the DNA TGTGCCAGCAGCCTTGAGGGCAGAACCACTGAAGCTTTCTTT. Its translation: CASSLEGRTTEAFF.

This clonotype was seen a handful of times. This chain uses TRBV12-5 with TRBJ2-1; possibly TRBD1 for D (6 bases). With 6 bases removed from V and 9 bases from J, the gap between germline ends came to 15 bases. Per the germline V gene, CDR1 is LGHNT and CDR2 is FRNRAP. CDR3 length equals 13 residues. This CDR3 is CASGQGITAEQFF. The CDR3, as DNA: TGTGCTAGTGGCCAGGGGATAACTGCTGAGCAGTTCTTC.

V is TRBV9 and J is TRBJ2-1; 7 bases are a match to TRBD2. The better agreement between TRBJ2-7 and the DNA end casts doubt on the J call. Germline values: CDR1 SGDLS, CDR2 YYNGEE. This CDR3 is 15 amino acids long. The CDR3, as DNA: TGTGCCAGCAGTGGCCTGGGAGGGACCTACAATGAGCAGTACTTC. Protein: CASSGLGGTYNEQYF.

The CDR3 region is CASSVSDREWSTEAFF. The CDR3 bases are TGTGCCAGCAGCGTATCTGACAGGGAATGGAGTACTGAAGCTTTCTTT. V is TRBV9 and J is TRBJ1-1; 7 positions match TRBD1. The CDR3 loop spans 16 amino acids. Germline V gene sequence: CDR1 SGDLS, CDR2 YYNGEE. V dropped 1 base and J dropped 5; count of bases not matched to a gene: 11.

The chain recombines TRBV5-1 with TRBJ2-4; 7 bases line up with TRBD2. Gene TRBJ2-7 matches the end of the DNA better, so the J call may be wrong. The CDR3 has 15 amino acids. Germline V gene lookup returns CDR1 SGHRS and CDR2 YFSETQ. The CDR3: CASRPLAGEYYEQYF. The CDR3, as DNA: TGCGCCAGCAGACCCCTTGCGGGGGAATACTACGAGCAGTACTTC.